This is a list of T cell receptor beta chains from one sample in a study of blood T cell repertoires in COVID-19. Some clones are missing from TCRdb's copy, which holds only in-frame ones; the method was immunoSEQ multiplex PCR. The sample contains about 44,000 clones, over 85% of which appear only once. The sequencing input was peripheral blood. These receptors were collected from a man aged 45 to 65 with COVID-19, enrolled during active disease. CDR3s include the opening cysteine and the closing phenylalanine or tryptophan. Fields, in order: J gene, CDR3 length, V gene, clone size, D gene, CDR3 DNA, CDR3 protein. D genes are given only for firm matches. The size field is filled for only some rows; it gives once, few, many or a size class.

J gene: TRBJ1-1; CDR3 length: 12; V gene: TRBV9; clone size: .; D gene: TRBD1; CDR3 DNA: TGTGCCAGCAGCGTAGGGTCAGGGGGAGCTTTCTTT; CDR3 protein: CASSVGSGGAFF
J gene: TRBJ1-1; CDR3 length: 14; V gene: TRBV7-9; clone size: .; D gene: .; CDR3 DNA: TGTGCCAGCAGTTACAGGGCCCCGAACACTGAAGCTTTCTTT; CDR3 protein: CASSYRAPNTEAFF
J gene: TRBJ1-2; CDR3 length: 14; V gene: TRBV6-6; clone size: .; D gene: TRBD1; CDR3 DNA: TGTGCCAGCAGATTGGGACAGATAAACTATGGCTACACCTTC; CDR3 protein: CASRLGQINYGYTF
J gene: TRBJ2-5; CDR3 length: 15; V gene: TRBV6-2/TRBV6-3; clone size: .; D gene: TRBD1; CDR3 DNA: TGTGCCAGCAGTTACTGGGACAGTATAGGAGAGACCCAGTACTTC; CDR3 protein: CASSYWDSIGETQYF
J gene: TRBJ1-2; CDR3 length: 15; V gene: TRBV27; clone size: .; D gene: .; CDR3 DNA: TGTGCCAGCAGTCTACTCGGATCGGGTAACTATGGCTACACCTTC; CDR3 protein: CASSLLGSGNYGYTF
J gene: TRBJ1-4; CDR3 length: 17; V gene: TRBV19; clone size: .; D gene: .; CDR3 DNA: TGTGCCAGTAGTACTCGACCGACAGCCACTTCTAATGAAAAACTGTTTTTT; CDR3 protein: CASSTRPTATSNEKLFF
J gene: TRBJ2-1; CDR3 length: 12; V gene: TRBV5-1; clone size: once; D gene: .; CDR3 DNA: TGCGCCAGCACCTGGGGGGAGTATGAGCAGTTCTTC; CDR3 protein: CASTWGEYEQFF
J gene: TRBJ1-3; CDR3 length: 16; V gene: TRBV10-3; clone size: .; D gene: .; CDR3 DNA: TGTGCCATCAGTGGCGGGGGAGGGGCGGAAGGAAACACCATATATTTT; CDR3 protein: CAISGGGGAEGNTIYF
J gene: TRBJ2-2; CDR3 length: 14; V gene: TRBV18; clone size: .; D gene: TRBD1; CDR3 DNA: TGTGCCAGCTCACCAGACAGGGGCACCGGGGAGCTGTTTTTT; CDR3 protein: CASSPDRGTGELFF
J gene: TRBJ2-5; CDR3 length: 14; V gene: TRBV6-2/TRBV6-3; clone size: .; D gene: .; CDR3 DNA: TGTGCCAGCAGTTACGGAGGGGAAAAAGAGACCCAGTACTTC; CDR3 protein: CASSYGGEKETQYF
J gene: TRBJ2-5; CDR3 length: 13; V gene: TRBV19; clone size: .; D gene: .; CDR3 DNA: TGTGCCAGTAGTATACCCGAGCGGGAGACCCAGTACTTC; CDR3 protein: CASSIPERETQYF
J gene: TRBJ1-1; CDR3 length: 14; V gene: TRBV9; clone size: .; D gene: .; CDR3 DNA: TGTGCCAGCAGCGTAGCCCCCATGAACACTGAAGCTTTCTTT; CDR3 protein: CASSVAPMNTEAFF
J gene: TRBJ1-5; CDR3 length: 15; V gene: TRBV6-2/TRBV6-3; clone size: once; D gene: .; CDR3 DNA: TGTGCCAGCAGTTATCGCTTAGATAGCAATCAGCCCCAGCATTTT; CDR3 protein: CASSYRLDSNQPQHF
J gene: TRBJ1-5; CDR3 length: 13; V gene: TRBV19; clone size: .; D gene: TRBD1; CDR3 DNA: TGTGCCAGTAGTATAGGCCGGGACAGGGCCCAGCATTTT; CDR3 protein: CASSIGRDRAQHF
J gene: TRBJ2-1; CDR3 length: 13; V gene: TRBV2; clone size: few; D gene: TRBD2; CDR3 DNA: TGTGCCAGCAGTGAGGGACTAGCGGGCCACGAGTTCTTC; CDR3 protein: CASSEGLAGHEFF
J gene: TRBJ1-6; CDR3 length: 16; V gene: TRBV7-8; clone size: once; D gene: .; CDR3 DNA: TGTGCCAGCAGCTTAGATGGCGGGGCTCCGAATTCACCCCTCCACTTT; CDR3 protein: CASSLDGGAPNSPLHF
J gene: TRBJ2-7; CDR3 length: 14; V gene: TRBV7-2; clone size: .; D gene: .; CDR3 DNA: TGTGCCAGCAGCTTAGTCCGGGGTTCCCACGAGCAGTACTTC; CDR3 protein: CASSLVRGSHEQYF
J gene: TRBJ2-2; CDR3 length: 16; V gene: TRBV15; clone size: .; D gene: TRBD2; CDR3 DNA: TGTGCCACCAGCAGAGATGTGGCGGGAGGGCCCGGGGAGCTGTTTTTT; CDR3 protein: CATSRDVAGGPGELFF
J gene: TRBJ1-2; CDR3 length: 14; V gene: TRBV18; clone size: .; D gene: .; CDR3 DNA: TGTGCCAGCTCACCACCGTCAAGGGGCTACGGCTACACCTTC; CDR3 protein: CASSPPSRGYGYTF
J gene: TRBJ2-5; CDR3 length: 15; V gene: TRBV23-1; clone size: .; D gene: .; CDR3 DNA: TGCGCCAGCAGTCAACGGAACAGGTCCGTCGAGACCCAGTACTTC; CDR3 protein: CASSQRNRSVETQYF
J gene: TRBJ1-4; CDR3 length: 16; V gene: TRBV5-1; clone size: .; D gene: .; CDR3 DNA: TGCGCCAGCAGGGCCAGCAGAGGTGCAACTAATGAAAAACTGTTTTTT; CDR3 protein: CASRASRGATNEKLFF
J gene: TRBJ2-7; CDR3 length: 13; V gene: TRBV15; clone size: once; D gene: .; CDR3 DNA: TGTGCCACGGGGGGACAGAGCTCCTACGAGCAGTACTTC; CDR3 protein: CATGGQSSYEQYF
J gene: TRBJ2-7; CDR3 length: 16; V gene: TRBV19; clone size: .; D gene: TRBD2; CDR3 DNA: TGTGCCAGTAGTAGGGGCGGGGGGCAGAGCTCCTACGAGCAGTACTTC; CDR3 protein: CASSRGGGQSSYEQYF
J gene: TRBJ2-7; CDR3 length: 15; V gene: TRBV30; clone size: .; D gene: TRBD1; CDR3 DNA: TGTGCCTGGAGTCCCCCGGGACAGACATACTACGAGCAGTACTTC; CDR3 protein: CAWSPPGQTYYEQYF
J gene: TRBJ2-2; CDR3 length: 15; V gene: TRBV5-1; clone size: .; D gene: TRBD2; CDR3 DNA: TGCGCCAGCAGCTTGGAAGCGGGAGACACCGGGGAGCTGTTTTTT; CDR3 protein: CASSLEAGDTGELFF
J gene: TRBJ1-1; CDR3 length: 15; V gene: TRBV27; clone size: .; D gene: .; CDR3 DNA: TGTGCCAGCAGTCCGGGACTTTACTCCTCCACTGAAGCTTTCTTT; CDR3 protein: CASSPGLYSSTEAFF
J gene: TRBJ2-7; CDR3 length: 15; V gene: TRBV5-4; clone size: .; D gene: .; CDR3 DNA: TGTGCCAGCAGCTTGGGGGCCGCCGGCGCCTACGAGCAGTACTTC; CDR3 protein: CASSLGAAGAYEQYF
J gene: TRBJ2-1; CDR3 length: 15; V gene: TRBV11-2; clone size: few; D gene: .; CDR3 DNA: TGTGCCAGCAGCATAACACCAACTAGCCCTCATGAGCAGTTCTTC; CDR3 protein: CASSITPTSPHEQFF
J gene: TRBJ2-6; CDR3 length: 17; V gene: TRBV9; clone size: .; D gene: .; CDR3 DNA: TGTGCCAGCAGCGTACAGAGCAGGGGAACTGGGGCCAACGTCCTGACTTTC; CDR3 protein: CASSVQSRGTGANVLTF
J gene: TRBJ2-7; CDR3 length: 12; V gene: TRBV12-3/TRBV12-4; clone size: .; D gene: .; CDR3 DNA: TGTGCCAGCAGGTTAACAGGGACGGTGCAGTACTTC; CDR3 protein: CASRLTGTVQYF
J gene: TRBJ2-1; CDR3 length: 16; V gene: TRBV18; clone size: .; D gene: TRBD1; CDR3 DNA: TGTGCCAGCTCACCGTCGGGGACAGTGGTATACAATGAGCAGTTCTTC; CDR3 protein: CASSPSGTVVYNEQFF
J gene: TRBJ2-6; CDR3 length: 17; V gene: TRBV7-9; clone size: .; D gene: .; CDR3 DNA: TGTGCCAGCAGCTCAAGGACGCAGGGAACTGGGGCCAACGTCCTGACTTTC; CDR3 protein: CASSSRTQGTGANVLTF
J gene: TRBJ2-7; CDR3 length: 17; V gene: TRBV5-1; clone size: .; D gene: .; CDR3 DNA: TGCGCCAGCAGCTTTGGGACTGGCCGTCGAGGGGCTCGGGAGCAGTACTTC; CDR3 protein: CASSFGTGRRGAREQYF
J gene: TRBJ2-1; CDR3 length: 16; V gene: TRBV19; clone size: .; D gene: TRBD1; CDR3 DNA: TGTGCCAGTAGTCCGATCAACAGGGGGAGGTTGAATGAGCAGTTCTTC; CDR3 protein: CASSPINRGRLNEQFF
J gene: TRBJ2-5; CDR3 length: 15; V gene: TRBV5-1; clone size: .; D gene: .; CDR3 DNA: TGCGCCAGCAGCTTGGACGGGGGGCTTGGGGAGACCCAGTACTTC; CDR3 protein: CASSLDGGLGETQYF
J gene: TRBJ2-1; CDR3 length: 12; V gene: TRBV19; clone size: .; D gene: TRBD1; CDR3 DNA: TGTGCCAGTAGTATGACAGGGGGTGAGCAGTTCTTC; CDR3 protein: CASSMTGGEQFF
J gene: TRBJ1-1; CDR3 length: 13; V gene: TRBV6-5; clone size: .; D gene: TRBD1; CDR3 DNA: TGTGCCAGCAGACCTACAGGGGCCACTGAAGCTTTCTTT; CDR3 protein: CASRPTGATEAFF
J gene: TRBJ2-3; CDR3 length: 17; V gene: TRBV28; clone size: .; D gene: TRBD2; CDR3 DNA: TGTGCCAGCAGCGGCCCCTTACTAGCGGCTAGCACAGATACGCAGTATTTT; CDR3 protein: CASSGPLLAASTDTQYF
J gene: TRBJ1-1; CDR3 length: 15; V gene: TRBV5-1; clone size: .; D gene: TRBD1; CDR3 DNA: TGCGCCAGCACCGGGACAGGGGGCTGGAACACTGAAGCTTTCTTT; CDR3 protein: CASTGTGGWNTEAFF
J gene: TRBJ1-1; CDR3 length: 15; V gene: TRBV20-1; clone size: .; D gene: TRBD1; CDR3 DNA: TGCAGTGCTACTGAGCCGGGACAGGGGGCTACTGAAGCTTTCTTT; CDR3 protein: CSATEPGQGATEAFF
J gene: TRBJ2-1; CDR3 length: 15; V gene: TRBV2; clone size: .; D gene: TRBD1; CDR3 DNA: TGTGCCAGCAGTGAGAGGACAGGGTCCTACAATGAGCAGTTCTTC; CDR3 protein: CASSERTGSYNEQFF
J gene: TRBJ1-1; CDR3 length: 16; V gene: TRBV7-9; clone size: .; D gene: .; CDR3 DNA: TGTGCCAGCAGCTGGTTTTTTCAGGGTATGAACACTGAAGCTTTCTTT; CDR3 protein: CASSWFFQGMNTEAFF
J gene: TRBJ1-4; CDR3 length: 20; V gene: TRBV9; clone size: .; D gene: .; CDR3 DNA: TGTGCCAGCAGCGTAGAGGAGGGCTCAGGGCCTACGGGAGGTGGGGAAAAACTGTTTTTT; CDR3 protein: CASSVEEGSGPTGGGEKLFF
J gene: TRBJ2-2; CDR3 length: 19; V gene: TRBV4-2; clone size: .; D gene: TRBD2; CDR3 DNA: TGTGCCAGCAGCCAAGGGGGGCAAGCGGGAGGGTCCGACACCGGGGAGCTGTTTTTT; CDR3 protein: CASSQGGQAGGSDTGELFF
J gene: TRBJ1-1; CDR3 length: 12; V gene: TRBV19; clone size: .; D gene: .; CDR3 DNA: TGTGCCAGTAGTACACAGGGTGGGGAAGCTTTCTTT; CDR3 protein: CASSTQGGEAFF
J gene: TRBJ1-6; CDR3 length: 15; V gene: TRBV30; clone size: .; D gene: TRBD1; CDR3 DNA: TGTGCCTGGAGTCCTTCCGGGACAGGGGGTTCACCCCTCCACTTT; CDR3 protein: CAWSPSGTGGSPLHF
J gene: TRBJ2-1; CDR3 length: 12; V gene: TRBV10-3; clone size: .; D gene: .; CDR3 DNA: TGTGCCATCAGTGTGACAGCTAATGAGCAGTTCTTC; CDR3 protein: CAISVTANEQFF
J gene: TRBJ2-1; CDR3 length: 19; V gene: TRBV19; clone size: .; D gene: TRBD2; CDR3 DNA: TGTGCCAGTAGTTCCGGCGGGACTAGCTATGGAAGGGCCTACAATGAGCAGTTCTTC; CDR3 protein: CASSSGGTSYGRAYNEQFF
J gene: TRBJ1-4; CDR3 length: 13; V gene: TRBV28; clone size: once; D gene: TRBD1; CDR3 DNA: TGTGCCAGCGGGGGCAGGGGGCGTGAAAAACTGTTTTTT; CDR3 protein: CASGGRGREKLFF
J gene: TRBJ1-5; CDR3 length: 17; V gene: TRBV28; clone size: .; D gene: TRBD1; CDR3 DNA: TGTGCCAGCAGTTTGACAGGGTCCCCGTATAGCAATCAGCCCCAGCATTTT; CDR3 protein: CASSLTGSPYSNQPQHF
J gene: TRBJ2-3; CDR3 length: 13; V gene: TRBV2; clone size: .; D gene: .; CDR3 DNA: TGTGCCTGGGCAGGTGGACTGGGTGGTACGCAGTATTTT; CDR3 protein: CAWAGGLGGTQYF
J gene: TRBJ1-1; CDR3 length: 15; V gene: TRBV7-9; clone size: .; D gene: TRBD1; CDR3 DNA: TGTGCCAGCAGCATGCAGGGGGCCGGAAACACTGAAGCTTTCTTT; CDR3 protein: CASSMQGAGNTEAFF
J gene: TRBJ2-5; CDR3 length: 15; V gene: TRBV9; clone size: .; D gene: TRBD2; CDR3 DNA: TGTGCCAGCAGCCCGGGACTAGCGGGCCAAGAGACCCAGTACTTC; CDR3 protein: CASSPGLAGQETQYF
J gene: TRBJ2-5; CDR3 length: 13; V gene: TRBV6-5; clone size: .; D gene: .; CDR3 DNA: TGTGCCAGCAGGGCAACAGGTACAGAGACCCAGTACTTC; CDR3 protein: CASRATGTETQYF
J gene: TRBJ2-3; CDR3 length: 16; V gene: TRBV11-3; clone size: .; D gene: TRBD2; CDR3 DNA: TGTGCCAGCAGCTTAGGGACTAGCGGATACACAGATACGCAGTATTTT; CDR3 protein: CASSLGTSGYTDTQYF